One sample yielded the 27 T cell receptor beta chains listed below, sequenced in a study of patients and donors after allogeneic stem cell transplantation. TCRdb reprocessed the RT-PCR reads via MiXCR and lists one record per CDR3 protein. The table shows about 110,000 distinct CDR3 sequences, with roughly 35% occurring only once. The sample was blood, either unsorted or a sorted T cell fraction (not recorded which). The receptors come from a human donor who was either an allogeneic HSCT recipient or a stem cell or donor lymphocyte infusion donor (not recorded which). It is not recorded whose cells these are; they may come from a transplant donor.

V gene TRBV10-3 combines with J gene TRBJ2-1; no definite D call. The germline V gene encodes CDR1 ENHRY and CDR2 SYGVKD. The CDR3 contains 13 residues. Trimming pared 6 bases from V and 3 bases from J, leaving 9 bases between. The CDR3 DNA follows: TGTGCCATCAGGCTAGGAGTCTACAATGAGCAGTTCTTC. Residues: CAIRLGVYNEQFF.

The sample holds a few counts of this clonotype. The rearrangement links TRBV20-1 to TRBJ2-7; D perhaps matches TRBD1 (6 bases). The V end was cut by 1 base, the J end by 2 bases, with 15 bases between. The CDR3 totals 15 residues. Germline V CDR1 and CDR2: DFQATT, SNEGSKA (reference sequence). The CDR3 loop reads CSARAGGGRPYEQYF. The CDR3 DNA follows: TGCAGTGCTAGAGCGGGTGGGGGCCGGCCCTACGAGCAGTACTTC.

The V and J genes are TRBV7-2 and TRBJ1-5; D possibly corresponds to TRBD1 (5 bases). Trimming shortened V by 3 bases and J by 3 bases, and 9 bases separated the two germline ends. Germline lookup yields CDR1 SGHTA and CDR2 FQGNSA. The CDR3 has 14 amino acids. The CDR3, as DNA: TGTGCCAGCAGCTTGTGGGGCCTCAATCAGCCCCAGCATTTT. Translation gives CASSLWGLNQPQHF.

The chain carries TRBV3-1 and TRBJ2-3; TRBD2 matches at 11 bases. V was clipped by 6 bases and J by 8 bases; unmatched bases: 7. The V gene's germline CDR1 is LGHDT and CDR2 YNNKEL (reference sequence). The CDR3 totals 14 residues. The chain's CDR3 is CASRVHTSGSTQYF. For the CDR3, the DNA is TGTGCCAGCAGGGTACATACTAGCGGGAGTACGCAGTATTTT.

This clonotype was recorded a few times. The gene calls are TRBV4-2 and TRBJ2-1; D might be TRBD2 (5 bases). This CDR3 contains 14 residues. Germline loops: CDR1 LGHNA, CDR2 YNFKEQ. Trimming took 0 bases from V and 4 from J, leaving 7 bases between them. The CDR3 DNA reads TGTGCCAGCAGCCAAGAAGCGGAGTACAATGAGCAGTTCTTC. Its translation: CASSQEAEYNEQFF.

The chain couples TRBV12-3 or TRBV12-4 to TRBJ1-1; D gene unclear. Trimming stripped 5 bases from V and 8 bases from J, with 15 bases between. There are 13 residues in the CDR3. The CDR3 here is CASSPPLGYEAFF. For the CDR3, the DNA is TGTGCCAGCAGTCCCCCTCTGGGGTACGAAGCTTTCTTT.

Only a few counts were recorded for this clonotype. The chain recombines TRBV12-3 or TRBV12-4 with TRBJ1-1; 11 bases line up with TRBD1. V lost 0 bases, J lost 11 bases, and 5 bases stayed unmatched. The CDR3 runs to 14 residues. The CDR3 region has the DNA TGTGCCAGCAGTTTAGCGCTGGGGACAGGGGGTGCTTTCTTT. This gives the protein CASSLALGTGGAFF.

The V and J genes are TRBV29-1 and TRBJ2-7, with D unclear. Between the trimmed V and J ends, which lost 4 bases and 3 bases, there was a span of 10 bases. From germline, CDR1 is SQVTM and CDR2 ANQGSEA. There are 12 residues in the CDR3. In DNA, the CDR3 is TGCAGCGTTGCTATTTCGGACTACGAGCAGTACTTC. Translated: CSVAISDYEQYF.

The chain joins TRBV30 to TRBJ2-7, with D possibly matching TRBD1 (5 bases). Germline assignment: CDR1 GTSNPN and CDR2 SVGIG (reference sequence). This CDR3 is built from 12 residues. V lost 0 bases and J 5 bases, leaving 8 bases between the germline ends. CDR3 sequence (DNA): TGTGCCTGGAGTGTACTCAGGGACGAGCAGTACTTC. Translating it yields CAWSVLRDEQYF. The full variable domain, rest sourced from reference TRBV30 and TRBJ2-7, is SQTIHQWPATLVQPVGSPLSLECTVEGTSNPNLYWYRQAAGRGLQLLFYSVGIGQISSEVPQNLSASRPQDRQFILSSKKLLLSDSGFYLCAWSVLRDEQYFGPGTRLTVT.

This clonotype came up a few times. The CDR3 DNA is TGTGCCAGCAGGCCGGGAAAATCCTACGAGCAGTACTTC. It codes for CASRPGKSYEQYF. The genes are TRBV12-3 or TRBV12-4 and TRBJ2-7; D may be TRBD2 (5 bases). The V and J ends lost 6 bases and 1 base respectively, with 10 bases between them. The CDR3 has 13 amino acids.

The chain uses TRBV12-3 or TRBV12-4 and TRBJ2-7; D ambiguous. V was trimmed by 5 bases and J by 7 bases, leaving 15 bases between them. The CDR3 is 13 amino acids. Here the CDR3 reads CASSGRPYVEQYF. The CDR3 nucleotides are TGTGCCAGCAGTGGACGGCCCTACGTGGAGCAGTACTTC.

V and J are TRBV7-8 and TRBJ2-2, with D possibly matching TRBD2 (5 bases). Germline CDR1 and CDR2: SGHVS and FQNEAQ. Trimming removed 5 bases at V and 2 bases at J, with 15 bases between. The CDR3 is 16 amino acids. Here the CDR3 DNA reads TGTGCCAGCAGCCCAAAGCGGCGGGCCAACACCGGGGAGCTGTTTTTT. It yields the protein CASSPKRRANTGELFF. Variable domain in full (rest from reference TRBV7-8 and TRBJ2-2): GAGVSQSPRYKVAKRGQDVALRCDPISGHVSLFWYQQALGQGPEFLTYFQNEAQLDKSGLPSDRFFAERPEGSVSTLKIQRTQQEDSAVYLCASSPKRRANTGELFFGEGSRLTVL.

The V call is TRBV15, the J call TRBJ2-1; 7 bases align to TRBD2. The V segment lost 2 bases and the J segment 3 bases; nucleotides outside the gene matches: 7. In germline, CDR1 is LNHNV, CDR2 YYDKDF (reference sequence). There are 16 residues in the CDR3. This CDR3 is CATSRTSVLFYNEQFF. Written as DNA, the CDR3 is TGTGCCACCAGCAGAACTAGCGTTCTTTTCTACAATGAGCAGTTCTTC.

This clonotype has just a few counts. This chain links TRBV7-2 with TRBJ1-1; D unclear. This CDR3 spans 14 amino acids. Deletions cut 1 base from V and 8 bases from J, with 14 bases between. Germline lookup yields CDR1 SGHTA and CDR2 FQGNSA. CDR3 loop: CASSLGLKALEAFF. In nucleotides, the CDR3 is TGTGCCAGCAGCTTAGGGCTCAAGGCCCTCGAAGCTTTCTTT.

This clonotype was counted only a few times. This rearrangement joins TRBV6-6 to TRBJ2-7, with 9 bases that match TRBD2. Losses at the gene ends were 2 bases for V and 6 bases for J; bases not matched to a gene: 5. The CDR3 has 14 residues. Germline CDR1 is MNHNY and CDR2 is SVGAGI (reference sequence). CDR3 loop: CASSYPSGTPEQYF. The DNA for the CDR3 is TGTGCCAGCAGTTACCCTAGCGGGACCCCCGAGCAGTACTTC.

This chain joins TRBV10-3 and TRBJ2-7; 10 positions agree with TRBD1. The CDR3 length is 16 residues. Per germline, CDR1 ENHRY and CDR2 SYGVKD. With V trimmed by 4 bases and J by 3 bases, 9 bases remained unmatched. The CDR3 here is CAISAYPGQGNYEQYF. CDR3 DNA: TGTGCCATCAGTGCCTACCCGGGACAGGGGAACTACGAGCAGTACTTC.

This chain joins TRBV20-1 and TRBJ1-1; the match to TRBD1 covers 7 bases. CDR1 DFQATT and CDR2 SNEGSKA come from the germline V gene (reference sequence). Trimming took 5 bases from V and 1 from J; bases not matched to a gene: 10. CDR3 length: 15 amino acids. As DNA, the CDR3 is TGCAGTGCTGCCGACAGGGCGTCTGGGAACACTGAAGCTTTCTTT. Amino acids: CSAADRASGNTEAFF.

The genes are TRBV28 and TRBJ2-7; no clear D gene. This CDR3 has 12 amino acids. Trimming pared 5 bases from V and 2 bases from J, leaving 7 bases between. Per the germline V gene, CDR1 is MDHEN and CDR2 is SYDVKM. The CDR3 coding sequence is TGTGCCAGCAGTCGTAATCCCTACGAGCAGTACTTC. The encoded protein is CASSRNPYEQYF.

The rearrangement joins TRBV24-1 to TRBJ2-1; TRBD2 agrees at 14 bases. Trimming removed 7 bases from V and 8 bases from J; junction bases left unmatched: 9. The CDR3 extends over 16 amino acids. Germline V gene sequence: CDR1 KGHDR, CDR2 SFDVKD. The CDR3 DNA follows: TGTGCCACCAGAAAGGGGGAGACTAGCGGGAGGGATGAGCAGTTCTTC. Its translation: CATRKGETSGRDEQFF.

Of note for this clonotype: One end of the junction does not line up with germline, which may come from a read error. The chain uses TRBV7-7 and TRBJ2-5; 9 nucleotides agree with TRBD2. Germline V lookup: CDR1 SSHAT, CDR2 FNYEAQ (reference sequence). The CDR3 contains 14 residues. This CDR3 is CASSYSGRSETQYF. The CDR3 DNA is TGTGCTAGCAGCTATAGCGGGAGATCAGAGACCCAGTACTTC. The whole variable domain, filled in from reference TRBV7-7 and TRBJ2-5, reads GAGVSQSPRYKVTKRGQDVTLRCDPISSHATLYWYQQALGQGPEFLTYFNYEAQPDKSGLPSDRFSAERPEGSISTLTIQRTEQRDSAMYRCASSYSGRSETQYFGPGTRLLVL.

The rearrangement links TRBV5-1 to TRBJ2-5; 7 bases fit TRBD2. From germline, CDR1 is SGHRS and CDR2 YFSETQ. CDR3 size: 14 residues. The trim removed 4 bases at V and 7 bases at J, leaving 10 bases unmatched. The CDR3 loop is CASSPGLGIGTQYF. In nucleotides, the CDR3 is TGCGCCAGCAGCCCAGGACTAGGTATCGGGACCCAGTACTTC.

The V gene is TRBV12-5, the J gene TRBJ2-2, with D unresolved. With 5 bases removed from V and 7 bases from J, the gap between germline ends came to 5 bases. Germline V lookup: CDR1 LGHNT, CDR2 FRNRAP. The CDR3 runs to 11 residues. This CDR3 reads CASGNHGELFF. For the CDR3, the DNA is TGTGCTAGTGGTAATCACGGGGAGCTGTTTTTT.

In its sample, this clonotype was seen a few times. The chain is built from TRBV29-1 and TRBJ1-2; D may be TRBD1 (6 bases). V was clipped by 5 bases and J by 0 bases, with 16 bases between them. The CDR3 is made up of 15 amino acids. CDR1 and CDR2 (germline): SQVTM, ANQGSEA. CDR3 sequence: CSVSHRQATNYGYTF. The CDR3 DNA reads as TGCAGCGTTAGTCATAGACAGGCCACTAACTATGGCTACACCTTC. Complete variable domain (other parts from reference TRBV29-1 and TRBJ1-2): SAVISQKPSRDICQRGTSLTIQCQVDSQVTMMFWYRQQPGQSLTLIATANQGSEATYESGFVIDKFPISRPNLTFSTLTVSNMSPEDSSIYLCSVSHRQATNYGYTFGSGTRLTVV.

The rearrangement links TRBV12-3 or TRBV12-4 to TRBJ2-1; D is ambiguous. Trimming removed 6 bases at V and 9 bases at J, with 15 bases between. This CDR3 comprises 13 residues. DNA for the CDR3: TGTGCCAGCAGAATTACCGACCAGCGTGAGCAGTTCTTC. Translated, it gives CASRITDQREQFF.

Concerning this clonotype: This is likely a read error, given that the CDR3 carries no conserved phenylalanine or tryptophan at its end. The genes are TRBV5-1 and TRBJ2-3; 7 bases match TRBD1. The junction had 3 bases not matched to a gene; V was cut back by 1 base and J by 1 base. The CDR3 loop spans 15 amino acids. From germline, CDR1 is SGHRS and CDR2 YFSETQ. The CDR3 is CASSLRQGRTDTQYS. DNA of the CDR3: TGCGCCAGCAGCTTGCGACAGGGTCGCACAGATACGCAGTATTCT.

This chain links TRBV10-3 with TRBJ2-7; no reliable D call. Germline values: CDR1 ENHRY, CDR2 SYGVKD. This CDR3 has 11 amino acids. V lost 4 bases, J lost 0 bases, and 1 base lay in between. CDR3 DNA sequence: TGTGCCATCAGTGGCTCCTACGAGCAGTACTTC. This codes for CAISGSYEQYF.

The chain is built from TRBV24-1 and TRBJ2-5; 7 nucleotides match TRBD2. The CDR3 is made up of 16 amino acids. Germline CDR1 is KGHDR and CDR2 is SFDVKD. V shed 4 bases, J shed 1 base, and the junction held 8 bases outside the gene matches. CDR3 sequence reads: CATSDTLSGTQETQYF. CDR3 sequence (DNA): TGTGCCACCAGTGACACCCTAAGCGGGACCCAAGAGACCCAGTACTTC.